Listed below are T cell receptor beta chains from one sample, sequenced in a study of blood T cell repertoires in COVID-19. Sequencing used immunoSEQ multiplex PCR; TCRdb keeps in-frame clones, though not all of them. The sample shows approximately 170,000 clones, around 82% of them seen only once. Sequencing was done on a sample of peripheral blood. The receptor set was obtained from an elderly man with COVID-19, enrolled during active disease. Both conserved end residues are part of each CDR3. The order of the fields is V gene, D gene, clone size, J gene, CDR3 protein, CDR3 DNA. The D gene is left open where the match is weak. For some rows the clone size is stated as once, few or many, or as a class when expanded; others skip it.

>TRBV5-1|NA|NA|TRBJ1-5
CASSLVLFGNQPQHF
TGCGCCAGCAGCCTTGTATTGTTTGGCAATCAGCCCCAGCATTTT
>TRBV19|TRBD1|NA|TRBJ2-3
CASSTLPGQGGGDTQYF
TGTGCCAGTAGTACCCTTCCGGGACAGGGGGGCGGAGATACGCAGTATTTT
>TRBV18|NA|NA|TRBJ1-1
CASSRYVNTEAFF
TGTGCCAGCTCCCGTTATGTGAACACTGAAGCTTTCTTT
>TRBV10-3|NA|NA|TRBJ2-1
CATGGGTGANEQFF
TGTGCCACCGGAGGGGGCACAGGGGCCAATGAGCAGTTCTTC
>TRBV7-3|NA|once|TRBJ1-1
CASSPGTNTEAFF
TGTGCCAGCAGCCCCGGGACTAACACTGAAGCTTTCTTT
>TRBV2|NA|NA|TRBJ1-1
CASSGQWNTEAFF
TGTGCCAGCAGTGGGCAATGGAACACTGAAGCTTTCTTT
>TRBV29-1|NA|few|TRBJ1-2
CSVKRGTTTGYTF
TGCAGCGTTAAACGGGGGACGACGACGGGTTACACCTTC
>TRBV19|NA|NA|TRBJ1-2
CASTGADGLYGYTF
TGTGCCAGTACGGGAGCAGACGGGCTCTATGGCTACACCTTC
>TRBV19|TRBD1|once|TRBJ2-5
CASSTSVVGNRGQETQYF
TGTGCCAGTAGTACCTCCGTTGTTGGAAACAGGGGGCAAGAGACCCAGTACTTC
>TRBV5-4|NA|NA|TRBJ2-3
CASSLETKDTQYF
TGTGCCAGCAGCTTAGAGACTAAGGATACGCAGTATTTT
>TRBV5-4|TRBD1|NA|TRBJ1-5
CASSLDPGGQPQHF
TGTGCCAGCAGCTTGGACCCAGGGGGTCAGCCCCAGCATTTT
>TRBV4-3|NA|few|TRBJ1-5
CASSQETYRDNQPQHF
TGCGCCAGCAGCCAAGAAACGTACAGGGATAATCAGCCCCAGCATTTT
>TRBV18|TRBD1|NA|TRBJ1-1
CASSPGQGAPNTEAFF
TGTGCCAGCTCACCGGGACAGGGGGCCCCGAACACTGAAGCTTTCTTT
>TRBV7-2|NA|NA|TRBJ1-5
CASSPNYSNQPQHF
TGTGCCAGCAGCCCAAACTATAGCAATCAGCCCCAGCATTTT